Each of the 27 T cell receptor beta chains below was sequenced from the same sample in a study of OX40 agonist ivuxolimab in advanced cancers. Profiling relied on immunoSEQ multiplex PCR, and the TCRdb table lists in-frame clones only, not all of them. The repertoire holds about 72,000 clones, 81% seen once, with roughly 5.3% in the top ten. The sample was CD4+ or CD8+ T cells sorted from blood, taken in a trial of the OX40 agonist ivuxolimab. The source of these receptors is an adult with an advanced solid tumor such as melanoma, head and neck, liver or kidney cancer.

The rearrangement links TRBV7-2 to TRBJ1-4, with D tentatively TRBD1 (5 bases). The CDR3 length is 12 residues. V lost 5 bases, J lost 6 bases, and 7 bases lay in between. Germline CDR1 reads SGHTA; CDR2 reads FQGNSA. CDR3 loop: CASSPGYEKLFF. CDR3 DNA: TGTGCCAGCAGCCCAGGGTATGAAAAACTGTTTTTT. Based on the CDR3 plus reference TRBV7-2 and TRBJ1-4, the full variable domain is GAGVSQSPSNKVTEKGKDVELRCDPISGHTALYWYRQSLGQGLEFLIYFQGNSAPDKSGLPSDRFSAERTGGSVSTLTIQRTQQEDSAVYLCASSPGYEKLFFGSGTQLSVL.

CDR3 loop: CASSSQGAFTEAFF. CDR3 coding DNA: TGTGCCAGCAGTTCACAGGGGGCGTTTACTGAAGCTTTCTTT. The rearrangement links TRBV7-8 to TRBJ1-1, with 9 bases aligning to TRBD1. CDR3 length equals 14 residues. V was clipped by 6 bases and J by 5 bases; unmatched bases: 7. The germline V gene encodes CDR1 SGHVS and CDR2 FQNEAQ.

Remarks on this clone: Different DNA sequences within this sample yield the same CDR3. The CDR3 nucleotides read TGTGCCAGCAGTGAGGGGTACGAGCAGTACTTC. Translation: CASSEGYEQYF. The chain links TRBV6-1 to TRBJ2-7; D is uncertain. The CDR3 sequence is 11 residues long. Trimming removed 3 bases from V and 4 bases from J, with 4 bases in between. Germline V gives CDR1 MNHNS, CDR2 SASEGT.

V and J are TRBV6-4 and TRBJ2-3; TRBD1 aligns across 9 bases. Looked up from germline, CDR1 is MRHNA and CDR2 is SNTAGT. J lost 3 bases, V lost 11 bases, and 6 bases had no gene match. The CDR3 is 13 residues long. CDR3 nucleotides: TGTGCCGCCGGGACAGGGTCTACAGATACGCAGTATTTT. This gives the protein CAAGTGSTDTQYF.

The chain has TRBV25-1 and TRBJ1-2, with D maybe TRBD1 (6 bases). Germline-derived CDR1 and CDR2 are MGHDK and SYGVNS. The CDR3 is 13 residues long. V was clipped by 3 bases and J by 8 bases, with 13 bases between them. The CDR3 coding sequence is TGTGCCAGCAGTGACTGGGGGGGCCGGGGCTACACCTTC. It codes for CASSDWGGRGYTF.

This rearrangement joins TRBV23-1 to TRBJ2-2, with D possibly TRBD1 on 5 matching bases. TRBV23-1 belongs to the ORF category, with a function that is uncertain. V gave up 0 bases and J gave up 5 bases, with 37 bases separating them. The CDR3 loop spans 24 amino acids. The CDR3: CASSQSVGPGPSPTQPESTGELFF. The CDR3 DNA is TGCGCCAGCAGTCAATCGGTGGGGCCAGGACCGAGCCCAACCCAACCGGAGTCGACCGGGGAGCTGTTTTTT.

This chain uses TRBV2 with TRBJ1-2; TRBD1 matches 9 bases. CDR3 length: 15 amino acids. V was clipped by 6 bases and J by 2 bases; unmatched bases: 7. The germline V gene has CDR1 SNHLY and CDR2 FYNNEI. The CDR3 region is CASSQQGALNYGYTF. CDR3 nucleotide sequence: TGTGCCAGCAGCCAACAGGGGGCCTTAAACTATGGCTACACCTTC.

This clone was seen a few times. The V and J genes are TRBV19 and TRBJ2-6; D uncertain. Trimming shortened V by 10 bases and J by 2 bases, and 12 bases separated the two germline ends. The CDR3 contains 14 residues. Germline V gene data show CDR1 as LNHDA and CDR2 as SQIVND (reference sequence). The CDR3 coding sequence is TGTGCCACCCTCGGAAGGGCTGGGGCCAACGTCCTGACTTTC. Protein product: CATLGRAGANVLTF. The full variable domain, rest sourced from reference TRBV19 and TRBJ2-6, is DGGITQSPKYLFRKEGQNVTLSCEQNLNHDAMYWYRQDPGQGLRLIYYSQIVNDFQKGDIAEGYSVSREKKESFPLTVTSAQKNPTAFYLCATLGRAGANVLTFGAGSRLTVL.

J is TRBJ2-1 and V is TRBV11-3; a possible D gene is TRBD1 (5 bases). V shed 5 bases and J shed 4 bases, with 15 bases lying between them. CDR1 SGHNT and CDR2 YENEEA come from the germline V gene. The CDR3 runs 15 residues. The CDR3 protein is CASSARVLGYNEQFF. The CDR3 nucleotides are TGTGCCAGCAGCGCCAGGGTACTTGGGTACAATGAGCAGTTCTTC.

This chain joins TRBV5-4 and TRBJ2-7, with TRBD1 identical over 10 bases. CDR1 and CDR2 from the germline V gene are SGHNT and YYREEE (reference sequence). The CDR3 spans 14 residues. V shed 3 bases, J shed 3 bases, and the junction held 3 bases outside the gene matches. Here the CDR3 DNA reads TGTGCCAGCAGCTCGGGACAGGGGAACTACGAGCAGTACTTC. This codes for CASSSGQGNYEQYF.

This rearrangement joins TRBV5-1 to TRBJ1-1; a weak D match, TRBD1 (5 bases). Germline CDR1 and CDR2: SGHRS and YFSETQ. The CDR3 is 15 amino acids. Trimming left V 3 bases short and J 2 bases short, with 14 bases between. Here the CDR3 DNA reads TGCGCCAGCAGCTCTGGTGGGACGCTTAACACTGAAGCTTTCTTT. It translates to CASSSGGTLNTEAFF.

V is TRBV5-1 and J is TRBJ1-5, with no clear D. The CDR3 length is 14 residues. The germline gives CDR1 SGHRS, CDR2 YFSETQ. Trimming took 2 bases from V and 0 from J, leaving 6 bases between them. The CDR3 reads CASSFGDSNQPQHF. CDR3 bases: TGCGCCAGCAGCTTTGGGGATAGCAATCAGCCCCAGCATTTT. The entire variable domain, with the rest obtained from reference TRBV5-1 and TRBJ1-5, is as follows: KAGVTQTPRYLIKTRGQQVTLSCSPISGHRSVSWYQQTPGQGLQFLFEYFSETQRNKGNFPGRFSGRQFSNSRSEMNVSTLELGDSALYLCASSFGDSNQPQHFGDGTRLSIL.

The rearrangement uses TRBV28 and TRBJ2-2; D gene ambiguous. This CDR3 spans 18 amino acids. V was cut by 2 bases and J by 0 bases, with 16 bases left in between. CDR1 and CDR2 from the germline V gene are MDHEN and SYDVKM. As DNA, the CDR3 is TGTGCCAGCAGTTTAATGGTGACACCTCGCGCGAACACCGGGGAGCTGTTTTTT. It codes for CASSLMVTPRANTGELFF. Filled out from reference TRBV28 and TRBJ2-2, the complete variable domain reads DVKVTQSSRYLVKRTGEKVFLECVQDMDHENMFWYRQDPGLGLRLIYFSYDVKMKEKGDIPEGYSVSREKKERFSLILESASTNQTSMYLCASSLMVTPRANTGELFFGEGSRLTVL.

Here the CDR3 DNA reads TGTGCCAGCAGCCCAAGTAGGGGGACAGTAGCTTTCTTT. The encoded protein is CASSPSRGTVAFF. V usage is TRBV9 and J usage is TRBJ1-1, with 7 bases aligning to TRBD1. CDR3 length: 13 amino acids. V lost 4 bases to trimming and J lost 10 bases; unmatched junction nucleotides: 10. Germline V gene data show CDR1 as SGDLS and CDR2 as YYNGEE.

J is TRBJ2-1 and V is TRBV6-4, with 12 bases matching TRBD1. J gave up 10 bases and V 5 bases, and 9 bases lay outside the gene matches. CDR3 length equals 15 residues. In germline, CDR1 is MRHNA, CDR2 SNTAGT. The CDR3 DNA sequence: TGTGCCAGCAGTTACGGGGGACAGGGGGCTGACGAGCAGTTCTTC. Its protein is CASSYGGQGADEQFF.

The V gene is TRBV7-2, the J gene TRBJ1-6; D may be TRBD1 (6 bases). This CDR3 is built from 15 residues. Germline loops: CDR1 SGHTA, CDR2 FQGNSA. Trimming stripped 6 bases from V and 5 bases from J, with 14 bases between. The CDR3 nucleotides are TGTGCCAGCAGGAAAACAGGGACAAATAATTCACCCCTCCACTTT. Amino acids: CASRKTGTNNSPLHF.

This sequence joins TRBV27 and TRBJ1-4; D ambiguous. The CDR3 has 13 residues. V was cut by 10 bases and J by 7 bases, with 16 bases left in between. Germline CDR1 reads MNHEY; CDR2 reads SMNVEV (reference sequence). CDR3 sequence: CATRGRPGEKLFF. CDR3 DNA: TGTGCCACCAGAGGACGGCCCGGTGAAAAACTGTTTTTT.

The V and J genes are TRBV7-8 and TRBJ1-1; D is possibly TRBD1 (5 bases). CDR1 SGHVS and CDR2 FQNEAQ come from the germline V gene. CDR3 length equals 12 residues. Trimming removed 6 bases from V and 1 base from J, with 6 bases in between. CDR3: CASRTGNTEAFF. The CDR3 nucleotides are TGTGCCAGCAGAACAGGGAACACTGAAGCTTTCTTT.

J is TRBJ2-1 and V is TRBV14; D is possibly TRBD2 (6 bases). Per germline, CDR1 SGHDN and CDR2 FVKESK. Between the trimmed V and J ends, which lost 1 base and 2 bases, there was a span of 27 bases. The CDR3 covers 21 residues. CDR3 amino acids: CASSQGVSSLTGGSAYNEQFF. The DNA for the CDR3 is TGTGCCAGCAGCCAAGGCGTGTCCTCCTTGACTGGGGGGTCAGCCTACAATGAGCAGTTCTTC.

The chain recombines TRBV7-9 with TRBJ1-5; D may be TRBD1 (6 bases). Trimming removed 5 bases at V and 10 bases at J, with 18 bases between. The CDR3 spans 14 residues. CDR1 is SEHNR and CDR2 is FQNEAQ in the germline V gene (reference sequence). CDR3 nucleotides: TGTGCCAGCAGCGAAGGGTCAGGGGATCTACCCCAGCATTTT. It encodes CASSEGSGDLPQHF.

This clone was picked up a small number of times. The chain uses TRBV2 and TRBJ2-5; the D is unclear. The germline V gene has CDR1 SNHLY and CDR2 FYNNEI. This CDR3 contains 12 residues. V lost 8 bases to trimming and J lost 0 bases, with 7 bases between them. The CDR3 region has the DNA TGTGCCAGCCGACGCTACCAAGAGACCCAGTACTTC. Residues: CASRRYQETQYF.

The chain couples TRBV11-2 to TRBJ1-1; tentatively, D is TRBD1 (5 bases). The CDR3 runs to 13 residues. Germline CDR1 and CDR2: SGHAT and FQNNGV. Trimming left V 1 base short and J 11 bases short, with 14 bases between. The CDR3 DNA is TGTGCCAGCAGCTTAGGGGGGGAAAAGAAGGCTTTCTTT. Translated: CASSLGGEKKAFF.

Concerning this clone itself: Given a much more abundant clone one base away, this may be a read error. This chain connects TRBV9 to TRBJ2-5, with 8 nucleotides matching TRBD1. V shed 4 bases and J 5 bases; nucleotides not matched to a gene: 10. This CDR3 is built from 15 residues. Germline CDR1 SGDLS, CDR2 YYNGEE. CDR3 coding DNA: TGTGCCAGCAGCACCTCGACAGGGGAAGGCGAGACCCAGTACTTC. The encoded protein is CASSTSTGEGETQYF.

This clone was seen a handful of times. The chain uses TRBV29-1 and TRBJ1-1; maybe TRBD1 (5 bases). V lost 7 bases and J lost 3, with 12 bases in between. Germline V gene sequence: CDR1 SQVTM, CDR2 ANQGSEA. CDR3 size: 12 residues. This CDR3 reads CSARGRDTEAFF. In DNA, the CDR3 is TGCAGCGCAAGGGGTCGGGACACTGAAGCTTTCTTT.

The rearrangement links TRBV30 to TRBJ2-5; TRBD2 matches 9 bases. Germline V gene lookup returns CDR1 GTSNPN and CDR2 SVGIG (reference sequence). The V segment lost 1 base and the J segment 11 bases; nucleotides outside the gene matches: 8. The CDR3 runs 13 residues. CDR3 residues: CAWSEEREAPQYF. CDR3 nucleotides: TGTGCCTGGAGTGAGGAGCGGGAGGCCCCGCAGTACTTC. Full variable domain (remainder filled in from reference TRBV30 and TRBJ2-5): SQTIHQWPATLVQPVGSPLSLECTVEGTSNPNLYWYRQAAGRGLQLLFYSVGIGQISSEVPQNLSASRPQDRQFILSSKKLLLSDSGFYLCAWSEEREAPQYFGPGTRLLVL.

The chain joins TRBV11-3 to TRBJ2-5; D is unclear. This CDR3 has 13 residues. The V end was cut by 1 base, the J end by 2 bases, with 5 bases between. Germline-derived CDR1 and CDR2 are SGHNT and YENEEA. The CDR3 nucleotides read TGTGCCAGCAGCTTAGTGGAGCAAGAGACCCAGTACTTC. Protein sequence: CASSLVEQETQYF.

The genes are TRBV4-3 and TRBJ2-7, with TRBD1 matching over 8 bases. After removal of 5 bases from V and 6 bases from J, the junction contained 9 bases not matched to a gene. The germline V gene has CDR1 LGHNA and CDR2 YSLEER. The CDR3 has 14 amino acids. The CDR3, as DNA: TGCGCCAGCAGCAACTACAGGGGGGTGGGCGAGCAGTACTTC. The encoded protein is CASSNYRGVGEQYF.